Below are 17 T cell receptor beta chains sequenced from a single sample in a study of control samples from healthy donors and cancer patients. Libraries were prepared by immunoSEQ multiplex PCR; TCRdb keeps only in-frame clonotypes and omits some of them. Here the sample spans fewer than 200,000 clones, around 95% being singletons. The sample comprised blood. The receptors come from a woman in her fifties or sixties in good health.

For the CDR3, the DNA is TGTGCCAGCAGCAAACAGGGGGAGCCCTATAATTCACCCCTCCACTTT. This sequence encodes CASSKQGEPYNSPLHF. V is TRBV21-1 and J is TRBJ1-6; the table assigns TRBD1, which was not confirmed against the DNA. TRBV21-1 counts as a pseudogene. CDR3 length: 16 residues.

CDR3 in amino acids: CASSRGPSSAYNEQFF. The CDR3 region has the DNA TGTGCCAGCAGCAGAGGACCCAGTTCAGCGTACAATGAGCAGTTCTTC. J is TRBJ2-1 and V is TRBV7-3; unclear D gene. V was trimmed by 5 bases and J by 4 bases, leaving 18 bases between them. The CDR3 is 16 amino acids. Germline V CDR1 and CDR2: SGHTA, FQGTGA.

The chain combines TRBV11-3 with TRBJ1-1; TRBD1 aligns across 9 bases. J was trimmed by 6 bases and V by 5 bases; bases with no gene match: 4. Germline values: CDR1 SGHNT, CDR2 YENEEA. The CDR3 contains 13 residues. CDR3 protein: CASSADRGAEAFF. The CDR3 DNA reads TGTGCCAGCAGCGCTGACAGGGGGGCTGAAGCTTTCTTT. The whole variable domain, filled in from reference TRBV11-3 and TRBJ1-1, reads EAGVVQSPRYKIIEKKQPVAFWCNPISGHNTLYWYLQNLGQGPELLIRYENEEAVDDSQLPKDRFSAERLKGVDSTLKIQPAELGDSAVYLCASSADRGAEAFFGQGTRLTVV.

V is TRBV4-3 and J is TRBJ1-1; 7 bases are a match to TRBD1. This CDR3 region has 15 residues. V was pared by 0 bases and J by 5 bases, with 6 bases of the junction left unmatched. Looked up from germline, CDR1 is LGHNA and CDR2 is YSLEER. CDR3 nucleotides: TGCGCCAGCAGCCAAGATTTGGGACAGCGTACTGAAGCTTTCTTT. Protein: CASSQDLGQRTEAFF.

The chain employs TRBV14 and TRBJ2-2; 8 bases map to TRBD2. V lost 6 bases and J lost 3; bases outside the gene matches: 6. Germline V CDR1 and CDR2: SGHDN, FVKESK. The CDR3 covers 15 residues. CDR3 in DNA: TGTGCCAGCAGGCCCGGCGGGGGGTACACCGGGGAGCTGTTTTTT. This translates into CASRPGGGYTGELFF.

V usage is TRBV10-3 and J usage is TRBJ1-4; 10 nucleotides match TRBD1. The ends lost 6 bases at V and 6 bases at J; junction bases unmatched: 1. The CDR3 runs 13 residues. Germline V gives CDR1 ENHRY, CDR2 SYGVKD. The CDR3 region is CAIRGTGDEKLFF. The DNA for the CDR3 is TGTGCCATCAGAGGGACAGGGGATGAAAAACTGTTTTTT.

The V call is TRBV4-3, the J call TRBJ1-1, with 9 bases fitting TRBD1. CDR3 length: 16 residues. The V and J ends lost 3 bases and 0 bases, in that order; junction bases with no gene match: 5. In germline, CDR1 is LGHNA, CDR2 YSLEER. In nucleotides, the CDR3 is TGCGCCAGCAGCCAGTTTACAGGGGGCATGAACACTGAAGCTTTCTTT. Residues: CASSQFTGGMNTEAFF.

The chain links TRBV6-2 or TRBV6-3 to TRBJ2-7, with a possible D match to TRBD1 (5 bases). The CDR3 sequence is 13 residues long. CDR1 and CDR2 (germline): MNHEY, SVGEGT. V was clipped by 4 bases and J by 1 base, with 8 bases between them. For the CDR3, the DNA is TGTGCCAGCAGTTCACAGGAATCCTACGAGCAGTACTTC. Translated: CASSSQESYEQYF.

Here the CDR3 DNA reads TGCGCCAGCAGCTTGGGGATACAGGGGAAGACTGGAAACACCATATATTTT. This codes for CASSLGIQGKTGNTIYF. This chain uses TRBV5-1 with TRBJ1-3; the match to TRBD1 covers 7 bases. V dropped 0 bases and J dropped 2; count of bases not matched to a gene: 8. The germline CDR1 and CDR2 sequences are SGHRS and YFSETQ. CDR3 length: 17 amino acids.

The genes are TRBV27 and TRBJ2-2, with a weak D call TRBD1 (5 bases). The V gene's germline CDR1 is MNHEY and CDR2 SMNVEV (reference sequence). Between the trimmed V and J ends, which lost 6 bases and 4 bases, there was a span of 9 bases. This CDR3 contains 13 residues. CDR3: CASRRTTTGELFF. The DNA of the CDR3 is TGTGCCAGCAGACGGACAACCACCGGGGAGCTGTTTTTT.

This chain links TRBV3-1 (or the pseudogene TRBV3-2) with TRBJ2-7, with TRBD1 matching over 10 bases. V trimming: 4 bases; J trimming: 0 bases; junction bases outside the gene matches: 9. Germline assignment: CDR1 LGHDT and CDR2 YNNKEL (reference sequence). CDR3 length: 17 amino acids. CDR3: CASSPGQGIYSSYEQYF. DNA of the CDR3: TGTGCCAGCAGCCCGGGACAGGGGATTTATAGCTCCTACGAGCAGTACTTC.

As DNA, the CDR3 is TGTGCCAGCAGCCTCAACGGGGGGGAAGGAAATTCACCCCTCCACTTT. Translating it yields CASSLNGGEGNSPLHF. The chain links TRBV13 to TRBJ1-6, with TRBD1 as a possible D gene (5 bases). The CDR3 spans 16 residues. V was pared by 5 bases and J by 7 bases, with 18 bases between. Germline CDR1 reads PRHDT; CDR2 reads FYEKMQ (reference sequence).

Here the CDR3 DNA reads TGTGCCAGCAGCCCTCCGGGATCTATTAGCACAGATACGCAGTATTTT. It encodes CASSPPGSISTDTQYF. V is TRBV7-9 and J is TRBJ2-3, with a weak D call TRBD2 (5 bases). V shed 5 bases and J shed 0 bases, with 15 bases lying between them. CDR3 length: 16 amino acids. Germline-derived CDR1 and CDR2 are SEHNR and FQNEAQ (reference sequence).

The rearrangement joins TRBV5-4 to TRBJ1-1, with D maybe TRBD1 (5 bases). Germline CDR1 SGHNT, CDR2 YYREEE (reference sequence). The CDR3 spans 15 residues. V was pared by 4 bases and J by 1 base, with 14 bases between. The CDR3 sequence is CASSRNGGTNTEAFF. In DNA form, the CDR3 reads TGTGCCAGCAGCAGGAATGGGGGGACGAACACTGAAGCTTTCTTT.

The genes are TRBV5-1 and TRBJ2-1; 7 bases map to TRBD1. The germline gives CDR1 SGHRS, CDR2 YFSETQ. There are 14 residues in the CDR3. V trimming: 4 bases; J trimming: 6 bases; junction bases outside the gene matches: 7. The CDR3 DNA reads as TGCGCCAGCAGCGCCATACAGGGGCCCAATGAGCAGTTCTTC. Encoded protein: CASSAIQGPNEQFF.

The chain has TRBV19 and TRBJ1-6, with 10 bases identical to TRBD1. CDR1 is LNHDA and CDR2 is SQIVND in the germline V gene (reference sequence). The V segment lost 6 bases and the J segment 7 bases; nucleotides outside the gene matches: 6. The CDR3 is 15 residues long. CDR3 bases: TGTGCCAGTAGCAGACAGGGGGCATCCAATTCACCCCTCCACTTT. Its protein product is CASSRQGASNSPLHF.

About this clone: In the same sample, other DNA sequences code for this CDR3. The J gene is TRBJ1-2, the V gene TRBV27; D remains unclear. Trimming shortened V by 2 bases and J by 1 base, and 5 bases separated the two germline ends. Germline V gene data show CDR1 as MNHEY and CDR2 as SMNVEV (reference sequence). The CDR3 runs to 13 residues. The CDR3 sequence: CASSLNGNYGYTF. The CDR3 DNA reads as TGTGCCAGCAGTTTAAACGGTAACTATGGCTACACCTTC.